A single sample is the source of the 8 T cell receptor beta chains below, sequenced in a study of shared clonotypes between healthy human individuals. The assay was immunoSEQ multiplex PCR, and TCRdb's table has in-frame clones only and misses some. The repertoire consists of 980,000 or so clones, with 76% occurring once and the leading ten covering nearly 1.5%. Sequencing was performed on memory CD4+ T cells sorted from blood. As to subset: CD45RA-negative fraction. These receptors originate from a man between 18 and 35 years old in good health.

Comment on this clone: Other DNA variants within this sample encode the same CDR3. The chain uses TRBV10-3 and TRBJ1-1, with D unresolved. The germline V gene has CDR1 ENHRY and CDR2 SYGVKD. V was pared by 2 bases and J by 0 bases, with 4 bases between. The CDR3 has 13 amino acids. CDR3 amino acids: CAISEGMNTEAFF. Written as DNA, the CDR3 is TGTGCCATCAGTGAGGGTATGAACACTGAAGCTTTCTTT.

This chain connects TRBV5-8 to TRBJ1-4; 10 nucleotides agree with TRBD1. The CDR3 is 16 amino acids. Germline V gene lookup returns CDR1 SGHTS and CDR2 YDEGEE. After removal of 4 bases from V and 8 bases from J, the junction contained 11 bases not matched to a gene. CDR3 residues: CASSRRSGTGDEKLFF. As DNA, the CDR3 is TGTGCCAGCAGCCGTCGGTCCGGGACAGGGGACGAAAAACTGTTTTTT.

The V call is TRBV5-1, the J call TRBJ2-5, with TRBD2 matching 7 bases. Trimming at V came to 7 bases and at J to 2 bases, leaving 8 bases not matched to a gene. In germline, CDR1 is SGHRS, CDR2 YFSETQ. The CDR3 totals 14 residues. The CDR3 here is CASGAGDAQETQYF. CDR3 bases: TGCGCCAGCGGGGCGGGGGACGCTCAAGAGACCCAGTACTTC.

The chain joins TRBV7-3 to TRBJ2-2; D is possibly TRBD1 or TRBD2 (5 bases each). Trimming cost V 5 bases and J 3 bases, with 10 bases left between them. Germline values: CDR1 SGHTA, CDR2 FQGTGA. The CDR3 loop spans 14 amino acids. The CDR3 spells CASSTGAHTGELFF. DNA of the CDR3: TGTGCCAGCAGCACCGGGGCACACACCGGGGAGCTGTTTTTT.

Only one count was recorded for this clone. The gene calls are TRBV4-3 and TRBJ1-2; D gene unclear. The CDR3 has 14 residues. Trimming stripped 0 bases from V and 4 bases from J, with 9 bases between. Germline V CDR1 and CDR2: LGHNA, YSLEER. CDR3 amino acids: CASSQDQAVYGYTF. CDR3 coding DNA: TGCGCCAGCAGCCAAGATCAGGCAGTCTATGGCTACACCTTC.

This clone has a single count. The rearrangement uses TRBV2 and TRBJ1-1; unclear D gene. Germline V gene data show CDR1 as SNHLY and CDR2 as FYNNEI. This CDR3 is built from 14 residues. The V and J ends lost 4 bases and 5 bases respectively, with 14 bases between them. This CDR3 is CASSVIGRETEAFF. The CDR3 DNA sequence: TGTGCCAGCAGTGTAATAGGGAGAGAGACTGAAGCTTTCTTT.

The V call is TRBV6-6, the J call TRBJ1-3; unclear D gene. Trimming shortened V by 8 bases and J by 0 bases, and 17 bases separated the two germline ends. The germline CDR1 and CDR2 sequences are MNHNY and SVGAGI (reference sequence). This CDR3 has 16 residues. The CDR3 coding sequence is TGTGCCAGCTCCATATCGGGCCCGAACTCTGGAAACACCATATATTTT. Amino acids: CASSISGPNSGNTIYF.

The gene calls are TRBV2 and TRBJ1-6; D unclear. The CDR3 consists of 13 residues. Germline loops: CDR1 SNHLY, CDR2 FYNNEI. V was shortened by 2 bases and J by 11 bases, with 10 bases between the two germline ends. The CDR3 DNA follows: TGTGCCAGCAGTGAAAGGCCCCAGGCACCCCTCCACTTT. Translation gives CASSERPQAPLHF.